This T cell receptor beta chain was observed in a study of response to subunit inactivated influenza vaccine listed by TCRdb under 2018. Looking at the study overall: To follow how T cells responded to a trivalent subunit inactivated influenza vaccine, the researchers relied on deep quantitative profiling of the T cell receptor repertoire. Results the study describes overall, beyond this receptor: The authors proposed that each seasonal influenza vaccination may bring in only a limited number of new T cells.

Notes on this clonotype: The target of this receptor is not known. No clone much larger than this one lies a single base away; base qualities are absent.

The time point tag for this specimen amounts to: approximately 47 days after influenza vaccine administration. Between the V and J ends, shortened by 2 bases and 2 bases respectively, the junction contains 9 bases. For CDR1 and CDR2, the germline V gene lists MNHEY and SVGAGI. The CDR3 numbers 14 residues from cysteine through phenylalanine. Kept here is only the CDR3 DNA, which spans 42 bases and is read in frame from base 1. The library was made by RT-PCR. The instrument given in TCRdb is Illumina HiSeq 2500. TCRdb took the public reads, trimmed them with fastp at Q25, ran MiXCR for clone calling and kept in-frame beta chains. Each entry merges the rows of one CDR3 protein and shows their most common DNA and genes. The sample has about 480,000 distinct CDR3 sequences on record, approximately 11% of them singletons. Jointly, the top ten make up over 9.5% of the sample.

This clonotype originated in a man in his fifties who received an inactivated influenza vaccine. Donor details come from another sample of the same person, matched by shared clones. Recombination joined TRBV6-5 with TRBJ2-5; the D gene is not confidently resolved. Sequences were derived from PBMCs from blood, sampled roughly 48 days after vaccination. The CDR3 region has the sequence CASSYTGRQETQYF. Read as DNA, the sequence is TGTGCCAGCAGTTACACGGGTAGACAAGAGACCCAGTACTTC.